Included here is one T cell receptor (beta chain) sequence, with context. Measured with immunoSEQ multiplex PCR; TCRdb has only the in-frame clones, and not every one. The repertoire has 210,000 or so clones, roughly 80% of them found once; the top ten carry about 9.4%. The data derive from a study of blood T cell repertoires in COVID-19. At the level of the study: The United States, Italy and Spain provided the acute and convalescent COVID-19 samples. T cells, B-cell-depleted T cells, or PBMCs provided the cDNA or gDNA that served as material.

The V segment lost 3 bases and the J segment 8 bases; nucleotides outside the gene matches: 7. This CDR3 has 15 amino acids. Germline CDR1 is KGHSH and CDR2 is LQKENI. Sequencing was performed on peripheral blood. The rearrangement joins TRBV18 to TRBJ1-4, with TRBD1 matching 9 bases. The source of this sequence is a woman aged 80 or older with acute or convalescent COVID-19. Written as DNA, the CDR3 is TGTGCCAGCTCACCGTGGACAGGGGAGGACGAAAAACTGTTTTTT. Amino acid sequence: CASSPWTGEDEKLFF. Filled out from reference TRBV18 and TRBJ1-4, the complete variable domain reads NAGVMQNPRHLVRRRGQEARLRCSPMKGHSHVYWYRQLPEEGLKFMVYLQKENIIDESGMPKERFSAEFPKEGPSILRIQQVVRGDSAAYFCASSPWTGEDEKLFFGSGTQLSVL.